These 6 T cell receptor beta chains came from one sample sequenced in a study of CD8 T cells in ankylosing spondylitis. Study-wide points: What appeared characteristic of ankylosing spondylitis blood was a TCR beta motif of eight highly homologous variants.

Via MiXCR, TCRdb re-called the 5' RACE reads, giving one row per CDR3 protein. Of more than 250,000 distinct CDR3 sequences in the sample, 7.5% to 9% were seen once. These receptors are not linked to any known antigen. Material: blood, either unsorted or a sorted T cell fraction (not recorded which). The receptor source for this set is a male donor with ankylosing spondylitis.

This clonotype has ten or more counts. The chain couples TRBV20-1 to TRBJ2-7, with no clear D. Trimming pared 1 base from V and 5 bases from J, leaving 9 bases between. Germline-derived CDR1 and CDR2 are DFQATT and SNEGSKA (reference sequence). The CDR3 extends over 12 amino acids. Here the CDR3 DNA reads TGCAGTGCTAGAGGGTTAGTCGACGAGCAGTACTTC. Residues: CSARGLVDEQYF.

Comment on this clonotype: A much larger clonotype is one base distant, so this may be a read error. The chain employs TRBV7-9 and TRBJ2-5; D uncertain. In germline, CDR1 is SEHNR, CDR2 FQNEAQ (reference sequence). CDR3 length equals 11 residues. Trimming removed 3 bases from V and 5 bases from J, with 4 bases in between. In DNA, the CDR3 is TGTGCCAGCAGCTTTGACGAGACCCAGTACTTC. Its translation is CASSFDETQYF.

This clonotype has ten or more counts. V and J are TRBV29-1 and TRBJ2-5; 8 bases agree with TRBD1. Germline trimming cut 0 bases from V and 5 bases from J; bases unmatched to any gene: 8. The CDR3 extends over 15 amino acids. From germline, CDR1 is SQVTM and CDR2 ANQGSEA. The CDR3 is CSVEDNQGAVETQYF. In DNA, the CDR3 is TGCAGCGTTGAAGATAATCAGGGGGCTGTCGAGACCCAGTACTTC.

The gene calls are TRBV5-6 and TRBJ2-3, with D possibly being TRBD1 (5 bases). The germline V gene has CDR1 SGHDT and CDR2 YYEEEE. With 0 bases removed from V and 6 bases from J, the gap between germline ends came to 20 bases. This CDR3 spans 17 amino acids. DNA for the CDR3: TGTGCCAGCAGCTTGGTTCCGGCAGGGTGGAGATCTGATACGCAGTATTTT. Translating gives CASSLVPAGWRSDTQYF.

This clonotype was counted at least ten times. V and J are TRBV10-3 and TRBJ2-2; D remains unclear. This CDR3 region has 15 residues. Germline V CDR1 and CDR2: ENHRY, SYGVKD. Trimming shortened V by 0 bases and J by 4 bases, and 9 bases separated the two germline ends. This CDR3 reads CAISESAQPTGELFF. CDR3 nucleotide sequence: TGTGCCATCAGTGAGTCTGCCCAGCCCACCGGGGAGCTGTTTTTT.

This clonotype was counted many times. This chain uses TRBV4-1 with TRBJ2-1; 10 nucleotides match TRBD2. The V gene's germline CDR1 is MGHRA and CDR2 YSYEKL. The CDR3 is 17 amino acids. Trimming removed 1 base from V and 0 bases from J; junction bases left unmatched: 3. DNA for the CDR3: TGCGCCAGCAGCCAAGCGCCTAGCGGGAGCTCCTACAATGAGCAGTTCTTC. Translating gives CASSQAPSGSSYNEQFF.